This TCR beta chain was obtained from a study of CD8 T cells in Susac syndrome. Details on this clonotype: The junction departs from germline at one end; a sequencing error may be responsible.

With random hexamers, roughly 0.45 to 1 ug RNA was reverse transcribed. An immunoSEQ multiplex PCR amplified TCR beta CDR3 over 54 Vbeta and 13 Jbeta. TCRdb re-called the immunoSEQ multiplex PCR reads through MiXCR, storing one row per CDR3 protein. The sample lists around 140,000 distinct CDR3 sequences, approximately 79% occurring once. The CDR3 consists of 16 residues. Germline assignment: CDR1 SSHAT and CDR2 FNYEAQ (reference sequence). Sequenced sample: CD8+ T cells from PBMCs. The gene calls are TRBV7-7 and TRBJ1-5; TRBD1 matches at 7 bases. This clonotype was sampled from a human donor with multiple sclerosis. The CDR3 DNA reads TGTGCTAGCAGCTTTATGGCCGGGACAGTGGATCAGCCCCAGCATTTT. It yields the protein CASSFMAGTVDQPQHF.